This T cell receptor (beta chain) was identified during a study of technical replicates of blood from several donors. Regarding this clone: No DNA is shown, since the ends of the CDR3 on it are uncertain; the CDR3 is the one TCRdb lists.

Produced via immunoSEQ multiplex PCR; TCRdb's table is partial and in-frame only. There are tens of thousands of clones in the sample; 95% to 98% occur only once, and roughly 0.17% lies in the top ten. A total of 15 residues make up the CDR3, ends included. The sample comprised T cells isolated from PBMCs. The rearrangement uses TRBV1 and TRBJ2-7; the D call in the table, TRBD2, was not verified against the DNA. TRBV1 is a recognized pseudogene. This clonotype was obtained from a human donor in good health. The CDR3: CTSPFFAGGSYEQYF.